This T cell receptor (beta chain) was captured by sequencing in a study of radiotherapy plus CTLA-4 blockade in lung cancer. Produced via immunoSEQ multiplex PCR; TCRdb's table is partial and in-frame only. The repertoire consists of about 88,000 clones, with roughly 78% occurring once and the leading ten covering roughly 13%. This clone was seen just once. What it recognizes is unknown. The length of the CDR3 is 15 residues. Germline CDR1 and CDR2: SEHNR and FQNEAQ (reference sequence). With 4 bases clipped from V and 6 bases from J, the junction kept 6 bases outside the gene matches. Findings and caveats of the study: Following radiotherapy plus ipilimumab, tumor-derived TCR clones expanded in the blood.

The clonotype comes from a human donor with non-small cell lung cancer that progressed on radiotherapy plus ipilimumab. The source material was peripheral blood, sampled from a patient treated with radiotherapy plus ipilimumab. The chain is built from TRBV7-9 and TRBJ2-3; 11 bases match TRBD1. CDR3 sequence reads: CASSSRTGGADTQYF. Here the CDR3 DNA reads TGTGCCAGCAGCTCCAGGACAGGGGGCGCGGATACGCAGTATTTT.